This is a list of T cell receptor beta chains from one sample in a study of T cell responses to AZD1222 COVID-19 vaccine. Repertoires were generated with immunoSEQ multiplex PCR, while TCRdb's copy carries only in-frame clones and drops some. The data contain 150,000 or so clones, approximately 89% of them seen just once; the ten biggest clones take up under 5%. The starting material was peripheral blood, obtained on day 0 of AZD1222 vaccination. These receptors were obtained from an adult in good health. Each CDR3 is given with its conserved first and last residue. Fields, in order: J gene, clone size, D gene, V gene, CDR3 protein, CDR3 DNA. D genes are given only for firm matches. Size tells how often a clone was seen (once, few, many) or the class of an expanded clone, and some rows leave it out.

TRBJ2-7 | . | . | TRBV4-2 | CASSEKGPYYEQYF | TGTGCCAGCAGCGAGAAGGGCCCTTACTACGAGCAGTACTTC
TRBJ2-1 | . | TRBD2 | TRBV6-5 | CASSYASGSPYNEQFF | TGTGCCAGCAGTTACGCCAGCGGGAGCCCCTACAATGAGCAGTTCTTC
TRBJ2-2 | once | . | TRBV4-1 | CASSQEPGPGELFF | TGCGCCAGCAGCCAAGAGCCGGGTCCCGGGGAGCTGTTTTTT
TRBJ2-1 | . | . | TRBV7-3 | CASSPTGPPYNEQFF | TGTGCCAGCAGCCCAACGGGGCCACCCTACAATGAGCAGTTCTTC
TRBJ2-7 | . | . | TRBV4-2 | CASSQAGTPSTPEQYF | TGTGCCAGCAGCCAGGCAGGGACTCCTAGTACCCCCGAGCAGTACTTC
TRBJ1-4 | . | TRBD1 | TRBV28 | CASSSSSGTDFEKLFF | TGTGCCAGCAGCTCCTCCTCCGGGACAGATTTTGAAAAACTGTTTTTT
TRBJ2-3 | . | TRBD1 | TRBV7-6 | CASSPRTGVPDTQYF | TGTGCCAGCAGTCCAAGGACAGGGGTTCCTGACACGCAGTATTTT
TRBJ2-1 | once | TRBD2 | TRBV2 | CASSGLAGGRNEQFF | TGTGCCAGCAGTGGACTAGCGGGAGGTCGTAATGAGCAGTTCTTC
TRBJ2-7 | . | TRBD1 | TRBV6-5 | CASSYSGQVIAYEQYF | TGTGCCAGCAGTTACTCGGGACAGGTAATAGCCTACGAGCAGTACTTC
TRBJ1-6 | . | . | TRBV10-3 | CAISEKGRNSPLHF | TGTGCCATCAGTGAAAAGGGCCGTAATTCACCCCTCCACTTT
TRBJ1-2 | . | . | TRBV28 | CASSLWGMGDGYTF | TGTGCCAGCAGTTTATGGGGTATGGGGGACGGCTACACCTTC
TRBJ1-6 | . | . | TRBV30 | CASNDYNSPLHF | TGTGCCTCGAACGATTATAATTCACCCCTCCACTTT
TRBJ2-7 | . | TRBD1 | TRBV19 | CASSPLRDRVSYEQYF | TGTGCCAGTAGTCCCCTTCGGGACAGGGTTTCCTACGAGCAGTACTTC
TRBJ1-6 | . | . | TRBV6-5 | CASSYYRSPLHF | TGTGCCAGCAGTTACTATAGGTCACCCCTCCACTTT
TRBJ2-7 | . | TRBD2 | TRBV11-2 | CASSLRQAGGDYEQYF | TGTGCCAGCAGCTTAAGGCAAGCGGGAGGGGACTACGAGCAGTACTTC
TRBJ1-1 | once | . | TRBV6-2/TRBV6-3 | CASSTPLDIRHTEAFF | TGTGCCAGCAGTACCCCTTTAGACATCAGGCACACTGAAGCTTTCTTT
TRBJ2-2 | . | TRBD2 | TRBV9 | CASSAVGTSAGELFF | TGTGCCAGCAGCGCCGTGGGGACTAGCGCCGGGGAGCTGTTTTTT
TRBJ2-7 | . | . | TRBV5-1 | CASSPAGPYEQYF | TGCGCCAGCAGCCCCGCAGGGCCCTACGAGCAGTACTTC
TRBJ1-3 | . | TRBD1 | TRBV11-2 | CASGGQEARSGNTIYF | TGTGCCAGCGGGGGACAGGAGGCGCGCTCTGGAAACACCATATATTTT
TRBJ1-3 | few | . | TRBV19 | CASSIMNGNTIYF | TGTGCCAGTAGTATCATGAATGGAAACACCATATATTTT
TRBJ1-2 | . | . | TRBV2 | CASNKGYNYGYTF | TGTGCCAGCAATAAGGGTTATAACTATGGCTACACCTTC
TRBJ1-1 | once | . | TRBV24-1 | CATSDQGVEAFF | TGTGCCACCAGTGATCAAGGGGTGGAAGCTTTCTTT
TRBJ1-4 | . | . | TRBV9 | CASSADGTSNEKLFF | TGTGCCAGCAGCGCAGACGGGACCTCTAATGAAAAACTGTTTTTT
TRBJ1-3 | . | . | TRBV28 | CASSNQGVSGNTIYF | TGTGCCAGCAGCAACCAGGGCGTCTCTGGAAACACCATATATTTT
TRBJ1-1 | . | . | TRBV5-4 | CASRGAGVNTEAFF | TGTGCCAGCAGGGGAGCAGGAGTGAACACTGAAGCTTTCTTT
TRBJ1-1 | . | . | TRBV6-5 | CASSYSNPSLNTEAFF | TGTGCCAGCAGTTACTCGAACCCGTCATTGAACACTGAAGCTTTCTTT
TRBJ2-1 | . | TRBD2 | TRBV7-2 | CASSLAAGRADEQFF | TGTGCCAGCAGCTTAGCAGCGGGAAGGGCTGATGAGCAGTTCTTC
TRBJ1-2 | . | . | TRBV3-1/TRBV3-2 | CASSQVAGYGYTF | TGTGCCAGCAGCCAAGTGGCCGGCTATGGCTACACCTTC
TRBJ1-3 | . | . | TRBV4-2 | CASSQALGSGNTIYF | TGTGCCAGCAGCCAAGCACTTGGCTCTGGAAACACCATATATTTT
TRBJ2-1 | . | TRBD2 | TRBV27 | CASSSTSGRLINEQFF | TGTGCCAGCAGTTCGACTAGCGGGAGGCTAATCAATGAGCAGTTCTTC
TRBJ1-2 | . | . | TRBV3-1/TRBV3-2 | CASSKTTGTNYGYTF | TGTGCCAGCAGCAAAACGACAGGTACTAACTATGGCTACACCTTC
TRBJ2-2 | . | TRBD2 | TRBV7-9 | CASSTGLNTGELFF | TGTGCCAGCAGCACGGGACTAAACACCGGGGAGCTGTTTTTT
TRBJ2-7 | . | . | TRBV5-4 | CASSTSMEQYF | TGTGCCAGCAGCACCTCGATGGAGCAGTACTTC
TRBJ1-4 | . | . | TRBV7-2 | CASSLGGGWNEKLFF | TGTGCCAGCAGCTTAGGCGGGGGATGGAATGAAAAACTGTTTTTT
TRBJ2-7 | once | . | TRBV27 | CASSLSYQGGSYEQYF | TGTGCCAGCAGTTTATCGTACCAGGGGGGCTCCTACGAGCAGTACTTC
TRBJ1-1 | . | TRBD1 | TRBV7-2 | CASSLTGGGSAEAFF | TGTGCCAGCAGCTTGACAGGGGGGGGATCGGCTGAAGCTTTCTTT
TRBJ2-1 | . | TRBD1 | TRBV7-3 | CASSLGQGAHNEQFF | TGTGCCAGCAGCTTAGGACAGGGGGCCCACAATGAGCAGTTCTTC
TRBJ2-7 | . | . | TRBV27 | CASSLRAEGRGLSYEQYF | TGTGCCAGCAGTTTGCGGGCCGAGGGGCGAGGCCTCTCCTACGAGCAGTACTTC
TRBJ1-1 | . | . | TRBV5-5 | CASSLDPGRSEAFF | TGTGCCAGCAGCTTGGACCCAGGACGGTCTGAAGCTTTCTTT
TRBJ1-5 | . | TRBD1 | TRBV24-1 | CATSAGQSYYQPQHF | TGTGCCACCAGTGCGGGACAGTCCTACTATCAGCCCCAGCATTTT
TRBJ1-5 | few | . | TRBV5-1 | CASSLEGSNQPQHF | TGCGCCAGCAGCTTGGAGGGTAGCAATCAGCCCCAGCATTTT
TRBJ2-7 | . | TRBD1 | TRBV18 | CASSQGQGYEQYF | TGTGCCAGCTCACAGGGACAGGGGTACGAGCAGTACTTC
TRBJ1-1 | few | . | TRBV7-2 | CASSVQRTAPEAFF | TGTGCCAGCAGCGTACAAAGGACAGCCCCTGAAGCTTTCTTT
TRBJ2-7 | . | . | TRBV6-5 | CASSNGGALYEQYF | TGTGCCAGCAGCAACGGCGGGGCCTTATACGAGCAGTACTTC
TRBJ1-4 | once | . | TRBV24-1 | CATSDSGATNEKLFF | TGTGCCACCAGTGATTCGGGGGCGACTAATGAAAAACTGTTTTTT
TRBJ2-7 | . | . | TRBV7-2 | CASSISGGGSYEQYF | TGTGCCAGCAGCATTAGCGGAGGGGGTTCCTACGAGCAGTACTTC
TRBJ2-2 | . | . | TRBV7-2 | CASSTTRTDTGELFF | TGTGCCAGCAGCACGACCCGGACGGACACCGGGGAGCTGTTTTTT
TRBJ2-3 | . | TRBD2 | TRBV3-1/TRBV3-2 | CASSQASGRDTQYF | TGTGCCAGCAGCCAAGCTAGCGGGAGAGATACGCAGTATTTT
TRBJ1-2 | . | TRBD1 | TRBV7-9 | CASSSGTGNGYTF | TGTGCCAGCAGCTCAGGGACAGGCAATGGCTACACCTTC
TRBJ2-1 | once | . | TRBV7-3 | CASSSPPGLRFF | TGTGCCAGCAGCTCACCTCCGGGTCTACGGTTCTTC
TRBJ2-7 | . | . | TRBV11-1 | CASSLRPGEAAEQYF | TGTGCCAGCAGCTTACGTCCAGGGGAGGCGGCCGAGCAGTACTTC
TRBJ1-1 | . | . | TRBV28 | CASTTPMNTEAFF | TGTGCCAGCACGACCCCGATGAACACTGAAGCTTTCTTT
TRBJ2-1 | . | . | TRBV7-9 | CASKENDNEQFF | TGTGCCAGCAAGGAGAACGACAATGAGCAGTTCTTC
TRBJ2-3 | . | . | TRBV5-4 | CASSLNIRGVDTQYF | TGTGCCAGCAGCTTAAATATCAGGGGAGTAGATACGCAGTATTTT
TRBJ2-7 | . | TRBD2 | TRBV27 | CASRPVGEGSSYEQYF | TGTGCCAGCAGGCCCGTGGGGGAGGGTAGCTCCTACGAGCAGTACTTC
TRBJ1-1 | . | . | TRBV28 | CASSGASGTPTEAFF | TGTGCCAGCAGTGGGGCAAGCGGGACACCCACTGAAGCTTTCTTT